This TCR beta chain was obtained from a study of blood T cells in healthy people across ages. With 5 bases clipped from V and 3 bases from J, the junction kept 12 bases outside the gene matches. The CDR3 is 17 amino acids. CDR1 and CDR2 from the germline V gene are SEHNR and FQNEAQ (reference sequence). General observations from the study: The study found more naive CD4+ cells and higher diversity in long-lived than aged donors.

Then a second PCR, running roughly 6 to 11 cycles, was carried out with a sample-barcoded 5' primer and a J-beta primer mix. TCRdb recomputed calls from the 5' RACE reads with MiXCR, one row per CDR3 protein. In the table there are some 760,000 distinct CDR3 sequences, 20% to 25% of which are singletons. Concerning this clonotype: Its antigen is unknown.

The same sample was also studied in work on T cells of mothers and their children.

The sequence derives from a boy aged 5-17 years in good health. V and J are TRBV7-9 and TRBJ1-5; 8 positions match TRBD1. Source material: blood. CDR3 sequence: CASSPEPRTGINQPQHF. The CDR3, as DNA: TGTGCCAGCAGCCCAGAACCTCGGACAGGGATCAATCAGCCCCAGCATTTT.